The present T cell receptor beta chain was sequenced within a study of neurological immune-mediated disorders (dated by TCRdb to about 2019). Regarding the complete study: Among the 35 or so multiple sclerosis patients, relapsing-remitting MS was present in approximately 31 and secondary progressive MS was present in 3. The approximately 110 TCR-beta libraries included longitudinal samples, technical triplicates and paired sorted CD4+ and CD8+ T-cell subsets alongside PBMC samples. Using UMI-based sequencing, the study compared peripheral blood TCR-beta repertoires from patients with HTLV-I-associated myelopathy (HAM/TSP), patients with multiple sclerosis, and healthy controls. The cohort comprised roughly 70 subjects: around 15 HAM/TSP patients, 35 or so multiple sclerosis patients and around 20 healthy controls.

cDNA was synthesized by template-switch 5'RACE using a primer carrying a 10-nucleotide random unique molecular identifier by which each TCR transcript was tagged. Over 200 million TCR-beta sequences, covering 15-18 subjects, were produced in each sequencing run. Total RNA was extracted with the RNeasy kit. The KAPA Real-time Library Amplification kit was used to amplify TCR-beta VDJ regions with primers targeting the TCR constant region and the 5'RACE anchor. A first PCR added sample indexes and Illumina adaptors, and a second PCR then raised library yield. After Ampure bead purification, the roughly 650 bp TCR product was size-selected on a 2% E-gel SizeSelection system. Before pooling, library quality was assessed on a Bioanalyzer, concentration was determined with Qubit, and library quantification was performed with the Kapa Library Quantification kit. Libraries were sequenced paired-end 2 x 150 bp on an Illumina HiSeq 2500. To increase sequence diversity, about 25-31% phiX was spiked into each library pool. As for the original processing: Quality-filtered reads were processed with the UMI-based MiGEC pipeline, and over 75% of raw TCR sequences were removed by the MiGEC pipeline during error correction. VDJ genes were aligned to IMGT germline references, and each clonotype was defined by a unique CDR3 amino acid sequence together with V-J genes. Clonal expansion, Shannon diversity, and CDR3 relatedness (CalcPairwiseDistances, ClusterSamples) were evaluated with VDJtools, and phylogenetic trees were built with CLCbio workbench. A clone was classed as expanded if it had 8 or more unique UMIs, a cutoff based on coefficient-of-variation modelling across technical triplicates. TCRdb's own reprocessing of the public reads used fastp at Q25 and MiXCR and kept productive beta chains. Identical CDR3 proteins give one entry, which carries the most common genes and DNA. None of the V and J calls come from the authors' own analysis; TCRdb made them. The sample includes 25,000 to 35,000 distinct CDR3 sequences, with approximately 3.2% observed a single time. Around 7.3% of the sample lies in the top ten.

Overall study outcomes, separate from this receptor: The MS cluster was not associated with any clinical or MRI features, and the authors stated that larger cohorts are needed. TCR clonal expansion was greatest in HAM/TSP patients and smallest in MS patients, who ranked below even healthy controls. In phylogenetic analysis, the repertoires of 18 of 34 MS patients grouped into a cluster of related CDR3 sequences, which suggests a possible signature at the repertoire level. Expanded clones from different subjects shared no identical CDR3 amino acid sequences, which suggests that TCR-beta repertoires were private in all groups.

This clonotype was recorded many times. Its antigen is unknown. It has no much larger one-base neighbor in the sample; base qualities were not kept. For the unsorted PBMC libraries, 2 million PBMCs were stored in RNAlater at -80 degrees C until RNA extraction and were used to generate the libraries. Multiple sclerosis patients were enrolled in a US clinical protocol under which disease progression was evaluated by magnetic resonance imaging. Peripheral blood underwent Ficoll-Hypaque density gradient centrifugation to isolate PBMCs, which were then cryopreserved in liquid nitrogen. Sample: PBMCs. This TCR derives from a woman aged 25 to 39 with multiple sclerosis.

CDR3 sequence: CASSIQRWNTEAFF. The DNA sequence follows: TGTGCCAGCAGCATACAGCGATGGAACACTGAAGCTTTCTTT. The receptor chain draws on TRBV6-2 or TRBV6-3 and TRBJ1-1; the D gene is not confidently resolved. The CDR3, cysteine through phenylalanine, is 14 amino acids long. Only the CDR3 DNA stays, 42 bases, in frame from base 1. Cut back by 6 bases and 1 base, the V and J ends lie 12 bases apart. Reading the germline V gene gives CDR1 MNHEY and CDR2 SVGEGT.